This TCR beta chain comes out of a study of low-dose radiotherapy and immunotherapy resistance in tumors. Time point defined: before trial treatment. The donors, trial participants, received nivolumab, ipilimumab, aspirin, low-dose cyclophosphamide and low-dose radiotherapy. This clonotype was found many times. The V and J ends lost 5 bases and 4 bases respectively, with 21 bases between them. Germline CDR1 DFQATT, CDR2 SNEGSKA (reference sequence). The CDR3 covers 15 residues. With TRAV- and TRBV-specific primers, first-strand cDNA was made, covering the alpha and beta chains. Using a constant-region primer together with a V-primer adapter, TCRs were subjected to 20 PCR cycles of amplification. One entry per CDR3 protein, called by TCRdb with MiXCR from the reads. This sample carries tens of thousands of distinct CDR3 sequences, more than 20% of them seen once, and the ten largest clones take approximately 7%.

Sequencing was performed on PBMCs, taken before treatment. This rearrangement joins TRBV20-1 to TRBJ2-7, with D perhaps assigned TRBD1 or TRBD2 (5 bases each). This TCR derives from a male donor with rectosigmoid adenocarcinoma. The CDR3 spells CSAYLGQGGPYEQYF. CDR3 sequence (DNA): TGCAGTGCTTATTTAGGGCAGGGCGGGCCTTACGAGCAGTACTTC.